The 14 T cell receptor beta chains below were found in one sample sequenced in a study of metastatic and nonmetastatic thyroid tumors. TCRdb reprocessed the PCR reads via MiXCR. The table lists more than 40,000 clones, about 4% of them singletons. All patients were untreated before thyroid surgery. What was sequenced was blood. The receptors shown here come from a female donor with papillary thyroid cancer or a benign thyroid nodule (not recorded which). Some clones in this sample may be carry-over from other donors' samples.

The rearrangement links TRBV11-3 to TRBJ2-7, with D maybe TRBD1 (6 bases). V was trimmed by 8 bases and J by 0 bases, leaving 17 bases between them. There are 15 residues in the CDR3. CDR1 is SGHNT, CDR2 YENEEA, per germline. The CDR3: CASREGHRFSYEQYF. The CDR3 DNA reads TGTGCCAGCCGTGAGGGACATCGTTTCTCCTACGAGCAGTACTTC.

The chain is built from TRBV20-1 and TRBJ2-7, with D hard to call. This CDR3 has 11 residues. Germline loops: CDR1 DFQATT, CDR2 SNEGSKA (reference sequence). The V gene lost 6 bases and the J gene lost 7 bases, with 13 bases spanning the gap. This CDR3 is CSAPTRWEQYF. CDR3 nucleotide sequence: TGCAGTGCCCCGACTCGTTGGGAGCAGTACTTC.

This clone came up a few times. The V call is TRBV20-1, the J call TRBJ2-2; 7 bases are shared with TRBD2. CDR3 size: 15 residues. Germline values: CDR1 DFQATT, CDR2 SNEGSKA (reference sequence). V trimming: 6 bases; J trimming: 3 bases; junction bases outside the gene matches: 10. This chain's CDR3 is CSAKVLAVDTGELFF. The DNA for the CDR3 is TGCAGTGCCAAGGTGCTAGCGGTCGACACCGGGGAGCTGTTTTTT.

This clone was observed a handful of times. V usage is TRBV7-6 and J usage is TRBJ2-2; tentative D call: TRBD2 (5 bases). This CDR3 has 16 residues. Germline assignment: CDR1 SGHVS and CDR2 FNYEAQ. Trimming took off 1 base at V and 4 bases at J, with 13 bases between the two ends. Here the CDR3 reads CASSLVTRQGTGELFF. DNA of the CDR3: TGTGCCAGCAGCTTAGTAACTAGACAAGGCACCGGGGAGCTGTTTTTT.

Concerning this clone: One end of the junction varies from germline; a read error may be responsible. The chain carries TRBV24-1 and TRBJ1-2; D is unclear. From germline, CDR1 is KGHDR and CDR2 SFDVKD. The CDR3 length is 11 residues. The DNA for the CDR3 is TGTGCCACCGAAGGTAACTATGGCTACATCTTC. This translates into CATEGNYGYIF.

The chain recombines TRBV6-1 with TRBJ1-5; 7 bases align to TRBD1. CDR1 MNHNS and CDR2 SASEGT come from the germline V gene. V was clipped by 6 bases and J by 4 bases; unmatched bases: 6. The CDR3 spans 14 residues. As DNA, the CDR3 is TGTGCCAGCAGACGGACAGGTCGAAATCAGCCCCAGCATTTT. This sequence encodes CASRRTGRNQPQHF.

This clone was found a few times. The V gene is TRBV6-2 or TRBV6-3, the J gene TRBJ2-5; maybe TRBD1 (5 bases). CDR1 and CDR2 from the germline V gene are MNHEY and SVGEGT. Trimming took 6 bases from V and 1 from J, leaving 12 bases between them. This CDR3 has 14 amino acids. CDR3 loop: CASSRDHVQETQYF. DNA for the CDR3: TGTGCCAGCAGCAGGGATCACGTCCAAGAGACCCAGTACTTC.

This clone was seen at least ten times. V is TRBV27 and J is TRBJ1-6; D may be TRBD1 (5 bases). The ends were cut back, 0 bases at V and 0 bases at J, with 9 bases in the middle. This CDR3 region has 17 residues. Germline V lookup: CDR1 MNHEY, CDR2 SMNVEV (reference sequence). This CDR3 is CASSLSAGSSYNSPLHF. CDR3 bases: TGTGCCAGCAGTTTATCGGCAGGGAGCTCCTATAATTCACCCCTCCACTTT.

This clone came up a few times. The chain joins TRBV12-3 or TRBV12-4 to TRBJ1-5; D is undetermined. CDR3 length: 15 residues. Trimming took off 6 bases at V and 2 bases at J, with 14 bases between the two ends. This CDR3 is CASRAHRRGNQPQHF. DNA for the CDR3: TGTGCCAGCAGGGCCCATCGGAGGGGCAATCAGCCCCAGCATTTT.

This clone showed up many times. The identical CDR3 is also encoded by other nucleotide sequences in the sample. V gene TRBV5-1 combines with J gene TRBJ2-1; D unresolved. V dropped 4 bases and J dropped 6 bases, with 11 bases sitting between them. This CDR3 is 13 amino acids long. Per the germline V gene, CDR1 is SGHRS and CDR2 is YFSETQ. The CDR3 spells CASSIDLINEQFF. In DNA, the CDR3 is TGCGCCAGCAGCATCGACTTGATCAATGAGCAGTTCTTC.

This clone was observed a handful of times. The rearrangement uses TRBV2 and TRBJ2-2; D might be TRBD2 (6 bases). CDR3 length: 14 amino acids. V gave up 7 bases and J gave up 7 bases, with 16 bases separating them. Germline V gene data show CDR1 as SNHLY and CDR2 as FYNNEI. CDR3 nucleotides: TGTGCCAGCATTGAGTGTGGGCGGGACGGGGAGCTGTTTTTT. This sequence encodes CASIECGRDGELFF. Full variable domain (remainder filled in from reference TRBV2 and TRBJ2-2): EPEVTQTPSHQVTQMGQEVILRCVPISNHLYFYWYRQILGQKVEFLVSFYNNEISEKSEIFDDQFSVERPDGSNFTLKIRSTKLEDSAMYFCASIECGRDGELFFGEGSRLTVL.

This clone was observed at least ten times. V and J are TRBV10-3 and TRBJ1-3; a weak D match, TRBD1 (5 bases). V gave up 6 bases and J gave up 0 bases, with 12 bases separating them. The CDR3 totals 15 residues. Per the germline V gene, CDR1 is ENHRY and CDR2 is SYGVKD. CDR3 sequence reads: CAIRGDGSSGNTIYF. In DNA form, the CDR3 reads TGTGCCATCAGGGGGGACGGTAGCTCTGGAAACACCATATATTTT.

This clone was seen repeatedly, ten times or more. A single base separates this from a much larger clone, so it may be a read error. The rearrangement joins TRBV14 to TRBJ1-2; D ambiguous. CDR1 is SGHDN, CDR2 FVKESK, per germline. CDR3 size: 14 residues. The CDR3 is CASSQNSNNYGHTF. CDR3 nucleotides: TGTGCCAGCAGCCAAAACAGTAACAACTATGGCCACACCTTC.

This clone has at least ten counts. Germline is not matched at one junction end, which may reflect a read error. The rearrangement links TRBV2 to TRBJ1-4; tentative D call: TRBD1 (6 bases). The CDR3 length is 14 residues. CDR1 SNHLY and CDR2 FYNNEI come from the germline V gene. CDR3 loop: CASNEQGSGEKLFF. CDR3 DNA: TGTGCCAGCAATGAACAGGGCTCGGGGGAAAAACTGTTTTTT.